The 5 T cell receptor beta chains reported below all come from one sample, sequenced in a study of blood T cell repertoires in COVID-19. The repertoire was sequenced with immunoSEQ multiplex PCR; TCRdb's copy has only in-frame clones and lacks some. The table includes about 220,000 clones, about 78% detected once. The sequenced sample was peripheral blood. Receptors originate from a woman in her 70s with acute or convalescent COVID-19.

The V call is TRBV19, the J call TRBJ2-1; 8 nucleotides align to TRBD1. From germline, CDR1 is LNHDA and CDR2 SQIVND (reference sequence). The CDR3 loop spans 16 amino acids. V shed 3 bases and J 7 bases; nucleotides not matched to a gene: 11. CDR3 DNA: TGTGCCAGTAGTATGCCGGGACAGGCCGCCCTAAATGAGCAGTTCTTC. It translates to CASSMPGQAALNEQFF.

The chain has TRBV9 and TRBJ2-5; possibly TRBD1 for D (5 bases). The CDR3 covers 12 residues. V lost 4 bases and J lost 1, with 5 bases in between. Germline CDR1 is SGDLS and CDR2 is YYNGEE. The CDR3 DNA reads TGTGCCAGCAGCCAGGGCCAAGAGACCCAGTACTTC. Translating gives CASSQGQETQYF.

This clone was seen only a few times. The chain employs TRBV6-2 or TRBV6-3 and TRBJ1-4, with D unclear. V lost 5 bases to trimming and J lost 5 bases, with 18 bases between them. Per the germline V gene, CDR1 is MNHEY and CDR2 is SVGEGT. CDR3 length: 16 residues. The CDR3 sequence is CASSPPTQLRNEKLFF. The CDR3 nucleotides read TGTGCCAGCAGTCCCCCCACACAGCTACGGAATGAAAAACTGTTTTTT.

The V gene is TRBV4-3, the J gene TRBJ2-1, with TRBD2 matching 11 bases. Germline V CDR1 and CDR2: LGHNA, YSLEER. CDR3 length equals 19 residues. J was trimmed by 0 bases and V by 1 base; bases with no gene match: 8. The CDR3 loop is CASSQALAGGRLSYNEQFF. The CDR3 coding sequence is TGCGCCAGCAGCCAAGCCCTAGCGGGGGGCCGACTCTCCTACAATGAGCAGTTCTTC.

Concerning this clone: At the DNA level, this CDR3 is encoded by other sequences in the same sample as well. The chain joins TRBV6-5 to TRBJ1-5; 8 bases fit TRBD1. V lost 6 bases to trimming and J lost 5 bases; unmatched junction nucleotides: 3. Looked up from germline, CDR1 is MNHEY and CDR2 is SVGAGI. CDR3 length: 13 amino acids. The CDR3 here is CASSRQGYQPQHF. CDR3 sequence (DNA): TGTGCCAGCAGCAGACAGGGGTATCAGCCCCAGCATTTT.